The entry below describes one T cell receptor beta chain. Primers for the PCR totalled 60 Vbeta and 13 Jbeta. Some clones are missing from TCRdb's copy, which holds only in-frame ones; the method was immunoSEQ multiplex PCR. Of 65,000 to 100,000 clones in the sample, about 76% are singletons; the top ten hold roughly 14%. This record comes from a study of cytomegalovirus exposure and HLA in healthy donors. About the study: Approximately 180 million T cells yielded fewer than 120 million unique TCR beta sequences in earlier analysis.

CDR3 length equals 16 residues. Trimming shortened V by 5 bases and J by 2 bases, and 19 bases separated the two germline ends. Germline V lookup: CDR1 MDHEN, CDR2 SYDVKM. The sample consisted of PBMCs. The V gene is TRBV28, the J gene TRBJ2-7; D is perhaps TRBD1 (7 bases). The receptor was derived from a middle-aged woman in good health and CMV-seropositive. CDR3 protein: CASSPPRQGGAYEQYF. CDR3 DNA sequence: TGTGCCAGCAGTCCCCCCCGGCAGGGGGGAGCCTACGAGCAGTACTTC.